This is a list of T cell receptor beta chains from one sample in a study of T cell responses to AZD1222 COVID-19 vaccine. Only in-frame clones appear in the TCRdb table, and some are missing; sequencing was by immunoSEQ multiplex PCR. The table lists 170,000 or so clones, about nine tenths of them singletons. Material: peripheral blood, obtained on day 0 of AZD1222 vaccination. Source of these receptors: an adult in good health. The CDR3 runs from the conserved cysteine through the conserved F or W. A D gene is named only where the DNA matches it firmly. Expanded clones get a size class; other rows say once, few or many, or leave the size out.

TRBD1	NA	TRBV3-1/TRBV3-2	TRBJ2-7	CASSQYRDRSYEQYF	TGTGCCAGCAGCCAATACCGGGACAGGTCCTACGAGCAGTACTTC
TRBD1	NA	TRBV7-8	TRBJ1-5	CASSLLRYRGNWVNQPQHF	TGTGCCAGCAGCTTGCTCCGGTACAGGGGGAATTGGGTAAATCAGCCCCAGCATTTT
TRBD2	NA	TRBV10-1	TRBJ2-7	CASSGAGPPYEQYF	TGCGCCAGCAGTGGAGCGGGGCCTCCCTACGAGCAGTACTTC
TRBD1	NA	TRBV9	TRBJ1-2	CASSAGQGGGYTF	TGTGCCAGCAGCGCGGGACAGGGTGGTGGCTACACCTTC
TRBD1	NA	TRBV5-4	TRBJ2-4	CASSLGQGASGNIQYF	TGTGCCAGCAGCTTAGGACAGGGGGCTAGCGGAAACATTCAGTACTTC
NA	once	TRBV12-3/TRBV12-4	TRBJ1-2	CASSYMGYGYTF	TGTGCCAGCAGTTACATGGGCTATGGCTACACCTTC
TRBD1	once	TRBV3-1/TRBV3-2	TRBJ2-2	CASSQSFRGPGVYTGELFF	TGTGCCAGCAGCCAATCGTTCAGGGGGCCAGGGGTTTACACCGGGGAGCTGTTTTTT
NA	NA	TRBV7-6	TRBJ1-4	CASSVRKFDNEKLFF	TGTGCCAGCAGCGTCAGAAAGTTCGACAATGAAAAACTGTTTTTT
NA	NA	TRBV21-1	TRBJ1-2	CARTEQGKDGYTF	TGTGCCAGGACGGAACAGGGGAAGGATGGCTACACCTTC
NA	NA	TRBV28	TRBJ2-5	CASSLPLRQETQYF	TGTGCCAGCAGTTTACCCCTGAGGCAAGAGACCCAGTACTTC
TRBD1	NA	TRBV28	TRBJ1-4	CASSSPGQGEKLFF	TGTGCCAGCAGTTCTCCGGGACAGGGTGAAAAACTGTTTTTT
NA	NA	TRBV2	TRBJ1-5	CASRMGATSNQPQHF	TGTGCCAGCAGGATGGGGGCGACGAGCAATCAGCCCCAGCATTTT
TRBD1	once	TRBV7-6	TRBJ2-1	CASSIPGQGAGSEQFF	TGTGCCAGCAGCATACCGGGACAGGGGGCGGGAAGTGAGCAGTTCTTC
NA	NA	TRBV19	TRBJ1-1	CASSLRTEAFF	TGTGCCAGTAGTTTGCGCACTGAAGCTTTCTTT
NA	NA	TRBV5-6	TRBJ1-5	CASSLGGSGNQPQHF	TGTGCCAGCAGCTTGGGGGGCTCGGGCAATCAGCCCCAGCATTTT
NA	NA	TRBV6-6	TRBJ1-1	CASSYRGAGTEAFF	TGTGCCAGCAGTTACCGGGGGGCCGGGACTGAAGCTTTCTTT
NA	NA	TRBV6-5	TRBJ1-2	CASTPFGQEAGYTF	TGTGCCAGCACCCCCTTCGGCCAGGAGGCCGGCTACACCTTC
NA	NA	TRBV5-1	TRBJ1-1	CASSGNQGNTEAFF	TGCGCCAGCAGCGGGAACCAGGGAAACACTGAAGCTTTCTTT
TRBD1	NA	TRBV6-4	TRBJ1-4	CASIADRPNEKLFF	TGTGCCAGCATTGCGGACAGGCCTAATGAAAAACTGTTTTTT
NA	NA	TRBV7-9	TRBJ2-1	CASSLSGVNEQFF	TGTGCCAGCAGCTTATCAGGGGTAAATGAGCAGTTCTTC
NA	NA	TRBV7-9	TRBJ2-3	CASSSPGLRTDTQYF	TGTGCCAGCAGCTCGCCGGGACTGCGCACAGATACGCAGTATTTT
NA	NA	TRBV2	TRBJ2-2	CAIEGNRVGAGELFF	TGTGCCATTGAAGGGAACAGGGTTGGGGCCGGGGAGCTGTTTTTT
TRBD1	NA	TRBV4-1	TRBJ1-2	CASSQPGQGSSYTF	TGCGCCAGCAGCCAGCCGGGACAGGGCTCGAGCTACACCTTC
TRBD1	NA	TRBV27	TRBJ1-2	CASSIDRAHGYTF	TGTGCCAGCAGTATCGACAGGGCTCATGGCTACACCTTC
TRBD1	NA	TRBV28	TRBJ2-7	CASSSTSPTGIYEQYF	TGTGCCAGCAGTTCCACATCGCCGACAGGGATCTACGAGCAGTACTTC
NA	NA	TRBV7-9	TRBJ2-1	CASSPWSGVGANEQFF	TGTGCCAGCAGCCCCTGGAGTGGAGTGGGCGCGAATGAGCAGTTCTTC